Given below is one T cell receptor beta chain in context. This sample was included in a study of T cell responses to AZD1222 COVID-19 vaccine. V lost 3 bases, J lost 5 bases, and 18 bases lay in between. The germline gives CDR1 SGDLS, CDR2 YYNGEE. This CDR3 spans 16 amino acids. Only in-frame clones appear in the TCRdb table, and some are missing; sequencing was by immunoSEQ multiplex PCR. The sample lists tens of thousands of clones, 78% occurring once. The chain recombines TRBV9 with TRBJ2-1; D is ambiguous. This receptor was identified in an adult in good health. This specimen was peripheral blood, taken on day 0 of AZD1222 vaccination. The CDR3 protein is CASSDYSLGLNNEQFF. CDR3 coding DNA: TGTGCCAGCAGCGACTACAGTCTGGGGTTGAACAATGAGCAGTTCTTC.